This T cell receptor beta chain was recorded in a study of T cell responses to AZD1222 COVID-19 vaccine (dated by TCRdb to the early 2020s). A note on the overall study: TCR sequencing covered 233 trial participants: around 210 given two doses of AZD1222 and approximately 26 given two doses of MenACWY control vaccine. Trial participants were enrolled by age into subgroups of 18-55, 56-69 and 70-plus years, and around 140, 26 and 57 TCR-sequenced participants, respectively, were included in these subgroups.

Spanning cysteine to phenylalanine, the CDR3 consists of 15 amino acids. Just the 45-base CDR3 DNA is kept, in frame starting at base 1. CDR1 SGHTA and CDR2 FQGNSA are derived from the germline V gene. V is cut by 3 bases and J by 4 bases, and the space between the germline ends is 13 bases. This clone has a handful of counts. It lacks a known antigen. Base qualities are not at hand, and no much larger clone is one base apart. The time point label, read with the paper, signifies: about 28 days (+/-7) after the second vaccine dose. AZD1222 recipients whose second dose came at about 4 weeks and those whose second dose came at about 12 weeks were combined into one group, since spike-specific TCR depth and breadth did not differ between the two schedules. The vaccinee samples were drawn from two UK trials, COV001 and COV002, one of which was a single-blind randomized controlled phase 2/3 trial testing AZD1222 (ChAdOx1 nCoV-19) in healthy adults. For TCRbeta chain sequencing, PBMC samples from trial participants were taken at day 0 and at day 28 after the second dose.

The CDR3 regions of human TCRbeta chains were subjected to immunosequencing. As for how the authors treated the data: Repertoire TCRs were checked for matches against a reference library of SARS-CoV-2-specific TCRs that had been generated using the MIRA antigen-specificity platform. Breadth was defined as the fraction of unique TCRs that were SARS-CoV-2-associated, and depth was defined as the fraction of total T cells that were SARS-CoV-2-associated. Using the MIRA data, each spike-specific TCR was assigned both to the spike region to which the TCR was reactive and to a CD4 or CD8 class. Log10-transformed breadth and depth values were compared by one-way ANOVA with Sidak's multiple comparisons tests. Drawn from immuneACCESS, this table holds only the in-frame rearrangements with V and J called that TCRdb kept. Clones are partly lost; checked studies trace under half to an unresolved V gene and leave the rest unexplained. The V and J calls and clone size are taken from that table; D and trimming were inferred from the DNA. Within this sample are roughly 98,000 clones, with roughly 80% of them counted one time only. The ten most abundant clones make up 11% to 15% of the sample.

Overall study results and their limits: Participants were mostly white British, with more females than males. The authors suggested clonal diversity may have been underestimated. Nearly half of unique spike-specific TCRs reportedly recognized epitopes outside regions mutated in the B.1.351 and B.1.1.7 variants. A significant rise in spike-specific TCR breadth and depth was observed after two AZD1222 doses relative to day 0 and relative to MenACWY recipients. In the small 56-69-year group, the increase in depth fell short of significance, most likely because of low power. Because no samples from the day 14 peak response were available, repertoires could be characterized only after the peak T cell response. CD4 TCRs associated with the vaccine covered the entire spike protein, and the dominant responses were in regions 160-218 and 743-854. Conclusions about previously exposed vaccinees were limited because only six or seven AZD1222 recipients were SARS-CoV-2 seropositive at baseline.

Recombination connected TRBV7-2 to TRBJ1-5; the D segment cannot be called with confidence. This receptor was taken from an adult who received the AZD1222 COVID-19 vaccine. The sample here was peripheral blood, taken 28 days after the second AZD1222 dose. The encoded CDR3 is CASSLRVGANQPQHF. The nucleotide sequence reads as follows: TGTGCCAGCAGCTTGAGGGTTGGCGCTAATCAGCCCCAGCATTTT.